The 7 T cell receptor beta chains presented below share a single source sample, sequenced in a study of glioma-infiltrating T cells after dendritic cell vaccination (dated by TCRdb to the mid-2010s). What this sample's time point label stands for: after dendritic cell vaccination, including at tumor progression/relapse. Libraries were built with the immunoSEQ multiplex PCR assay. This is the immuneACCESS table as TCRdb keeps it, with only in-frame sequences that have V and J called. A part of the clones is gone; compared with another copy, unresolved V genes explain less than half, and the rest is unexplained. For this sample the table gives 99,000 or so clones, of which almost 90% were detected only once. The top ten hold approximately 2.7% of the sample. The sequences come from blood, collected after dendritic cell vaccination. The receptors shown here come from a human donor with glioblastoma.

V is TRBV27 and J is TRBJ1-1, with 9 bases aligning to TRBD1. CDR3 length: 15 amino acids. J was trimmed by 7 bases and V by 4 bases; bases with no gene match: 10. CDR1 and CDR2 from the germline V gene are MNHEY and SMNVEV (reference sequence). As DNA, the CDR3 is TGTGCCAGCAGTTCCCTTCCCGGGACAGGGATTGAAGCTTTCTTT. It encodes CASSSLPGTGIEAFF.

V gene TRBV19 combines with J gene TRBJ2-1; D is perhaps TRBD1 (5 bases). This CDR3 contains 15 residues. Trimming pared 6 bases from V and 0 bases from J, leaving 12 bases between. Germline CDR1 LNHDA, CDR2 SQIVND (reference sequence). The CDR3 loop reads CASSRRQGSYNEQFF. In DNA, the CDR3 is TGTGCCAGTAGCCGCCGGCAGGGCTCCTACAATGAGCAGTTCTTC.

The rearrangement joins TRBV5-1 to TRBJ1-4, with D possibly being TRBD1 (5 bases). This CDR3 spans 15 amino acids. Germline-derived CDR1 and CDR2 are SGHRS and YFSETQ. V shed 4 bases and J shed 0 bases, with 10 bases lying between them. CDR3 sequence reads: CASSRRGSTNEKLFF. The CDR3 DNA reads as TGCGCCAGCAGCCGAAGGGGATCAACTAATGAAAAACTGTTTTTT.

The CDR3 nucleotides read TGTGCCTGGAGTACAACAGGGGATACGCAGTATTTT. Translating gives CAWSTTGDTQYF. This rearrangement joins TRBV30 to TRBJ2-3, with D perhaps matching TRBD1 (6 bases). CDR1 and CDR2 from the germline V gene are GTSNPN and SVGIG (reference sequence). This CDR3 spans 12 amino acids. V dropped 2 bases and J dropped 6 bases, with 9 bases sitting between them.

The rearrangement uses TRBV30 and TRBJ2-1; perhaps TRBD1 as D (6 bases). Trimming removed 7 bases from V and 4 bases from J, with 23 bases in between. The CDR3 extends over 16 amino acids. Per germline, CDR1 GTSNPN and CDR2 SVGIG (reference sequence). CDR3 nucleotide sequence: TGTGCCTTCACGGGGCGAGGGACAAATAGTTACAATGAGCAGTTCTTC. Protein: CAFTGRGTNSYNEQFF.

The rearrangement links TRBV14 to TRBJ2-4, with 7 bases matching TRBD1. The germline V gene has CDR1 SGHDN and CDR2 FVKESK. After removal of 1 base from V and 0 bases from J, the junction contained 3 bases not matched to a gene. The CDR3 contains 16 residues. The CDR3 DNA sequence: TGTGCCAGCAGCCAAGTCGGGACAGAAGCCAAAAACATTCAGTACTTC. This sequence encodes CASSQVGTEAKNIQYF.

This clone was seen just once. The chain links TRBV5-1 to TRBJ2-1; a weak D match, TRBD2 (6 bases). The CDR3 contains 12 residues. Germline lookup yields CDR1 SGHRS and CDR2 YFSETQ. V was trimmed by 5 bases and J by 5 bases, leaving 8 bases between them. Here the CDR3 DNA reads TGCGCCAGCAGGTGGGGGGACAATGAGCAGTTCTTC. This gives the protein CASRWGDNEQFF.